This TCR beta chain was profiled in a study of human T cells and chemical hapten exposure. V was clipped by 4 bases and J by 0 bases, with 12 bases between them. Germline loops: CDR1 MNHEY, CDR2 SVGAGI. The CDR3 extends over 16 amino acids. This clonotype was observed a few times. A single record per CDR3 protein comes from TCRdb applying MiXCR to the RACE reads. The table includes 180,000 or so distinct CDR3 sequences, around 15% detected once. Described time point: patch test 1, 2 weeks after DPC sensitization. Treatment indicated: therapeutic diphenylcyclopropenone sensitization with weekly scalp DPC.

The source is a woman in her twenties or thirties with alopecia areata. Some clones in this sample may be carry-over from other donors' samples. Sequenced material: whole blood, taken in connection with sensitization to the hapten diphenylcyclopropenone (DPC). The chain uses TRBV6-5 and TRBJ1-4; a possible D gene is TRBD1 (5 bases). CDR3 protein: CASSWGDLTTNEKLFF. The CDR3 coding sequence is TGTGCCAGCAGTTGGGGGGACTTAACAACTAATGAAAAACTGTTTTTT.